These 32 T cell receptor beta chains originate from one sample sequenced in a study of blood T cell repertoires in COVID-19 (dated by TCRdb to the early 2020s). Library prep was done by the immunoSEQ multiplex PCR assay. TCRdb stores this immuneACCESS table with in-frame sequences only. Part of the clones is absent; in the studies checked, under half of the shortfall reflects unresolved V genes, and no reason is known for the rest. The sample data list over 200,000 clones, and roughly 89% of these were observed just once. Of the sample, 6.8% falls within the top ten clones. Sequenced: PBMCs or T cells enriched from blood (not recorded which). These receptors all stem from a woman aged 40 to 49 who had recovered from COVID-19.

V usage is TRBV6-2 or TRBV6-3 and J usage is TRBJ1-2, with D possibly matching TRBD1 (5 bases). V lost 0 bases to trimming and J lost 5 bases, with 25 bases between them. Germline-derived CDR1 and CDR2 are MNHEY and SVGEGT. The CDR3 is made up of 19 amino acids. The CDR3 DNA sequence: TGTGCCAGCAGTTACTCTAAATTGGACCGGGGGACGTTAAAGTATGGCTACACCTTC. This encodes CASSYSKLDRGTLKYGYTF.

The V gene is TRBV9, the J gene TRBJ2-3, with a weak D call TRBD2 (6 bases). The CDR3 is 16 residues long. Trimming stripped 0 bases from V and 0 bases from J, with 11 bases between. Germline assignment: CDR1 SGDLS and CDR2 YYNGEE. The CDR3 coding sequence is TGTGCCAGCAGCGTAGGGCTAGCGAAGAGCACAGATACGCAGTATTTT. This sequence encodes CASSVGLAKSTDTQYF. Supplemented by reference TRBV9 and TRBJ2-3, the full variable domain reads DSGVTQTPKHLITATGQRVTLRCSPRSGDLSVYWYQQSLDQGLQFLIQYYNGEERAKGNILERFSAQQFPDLHSELNLSSLELGDSALYFCASSVGLAKSTDTQYFGPGTRLTVL.

The sample holds a few counts of this clone. This sequence joins TRBV19 and TRBJ1-4, with 8 bases matching TRBD1. V trimming: 4 bases; J trimming: 0 bases; junction bases outside the gene matches: 10. CDR1 is LNHDA, CDR2 SQIVND, per germline (reference sequence). The CDR3 is 18 residues long. This CDR3 reads CASSTRGTGYTTNEKLFF. DNA of the CDR3: TGTGCCAGTAGTACCCGAGGGACAGGATACACAACTAATGAAAAACTGTTTTTT.

The rearrangement links TRBV5-4 to TRBJ2-5, with D possibly TRBD2 on 5 matching bases. Germline CDR1 is SGHNT and CDR2 is YYREEE (reference sequence). With 0 bases removed from V and 0 bases from J, the gap between germline ends came to 9 bases. This CDR3 contains 15 residues. In nucleotides, the CDR3 is TGTGCCAGCAGCTTGGATGCCGGGAACCAAGAGACCCAGTACTTC. Its translation is CASSLDAGNQETQYF.

This chain uses TRBV5-4 with TRBJ2-3; 12 bases agree with TRBD1. Looked up from germline, CDR1 is SGHNT and CDR2 is YYREEE (reference sequence). The V gene end was trimmed by 4 bases and the J gene end by 4 bases; junction bases not matched to a gene: 10. The CDR3 sequence is 17 residues long. CDR3 DNA sequence: TGTGCCAGCAGCCCGGAGCCCGGGACAGGGGGCTCAGATACGCAGTATTTT. This sequence encodes CASSPEPGTGGSDTQYF.

This clone was detected only once. The chain combines TRBV7-3 with TRBJ2-3, with a possible D match to TRBD1 (5 bases). Germline V gene lookup returns CDR1 SGHTA and CDR2 FQGTGA. V lost 5 bases, J lost 2 bases, and 11 bases lay in between. CDR3 length: 14 amino acids. CDR3 DNA sequence: TGTGCCAGCAGCGCTGACAGAAACACAGATACGCAGTATTTT. Amino acid sequence: CASSADRNTDTQYF.

The rearrangement joins TRBV19 to TRBJ1-5; possibly TRBD1 for D (5 bases). There are 15 residues in the CDR3. V dropped 0 bases and J dropped 4 bases, with 10 bases sitting between them. Germline assignment: CDR1 LNHDA and CDR2 SQIVND (reference sequence). The CDR3 loop is CASSIDGRANQPQHF. The CDR3 DNA follows: TGTGCCAGTAGTATAGACGGCAGGGCGAATCAGCCCCAGCATTTT. The variable domain in full, completed from reference TRBV19 and TRBJ1-5, reads DGGITQSPKYLFRKEGQNVTLSCEQNLNHDAMYWYRQDPGQGLRLIYYSQIVNDFQKGDIAEGYSVSREKKESFPLTVTSAQKNPTAFYLCASSIDGRANQPQHFGDGTRLSIL.

This sequence joins TRBV29-1 and TRBJ1-2; D possibly corresponds to TRBD1 (6 bases). The V and J ends lost 6 bases and 5 bases respectively, with 16 bases between them. CDR1 is SQVTM and CDR2 is ANQGSEA in the germline V gene. The CDR3 spans 13 residues. The CDR3 bases are TGCAGCGTACAGGGACGGAGTGGATATGGCTACACCTTC. Translated: CSVQGRSGYGYTF.

This clone appeared once. The chain links TRBV19 to TRBJ1-1; D may be TRBD1 (6 bases). V shed 6 bases and J shed 4 bases, with 15 bases lying between them. Germline V CDR1 and CDR2: LNHDA, SQIVND (reference sequence). The CDR3 loop spans 14 amino acids. The CDR3 reads CASRRTGWVTEAFF. DNA of the CDR3: TGTGCCAGTAGAAGAACAGGGTGGGTCACTGAAGCTTTCTTT. The whole variable domain, filled in from reference TRBV19 and TRBJ1-1, reads DGGITQSPKYLFRKEGQNVTLSCEQNLNHDAMYWYRQDPGQGLRLIYYSQIVNDFQKGDIAEGYSVSREKKESFPLTVTSAQKNPTAFYLCASRRTGWVTEAFFGQGTRLTVV.

V gene TRBV19 combines with J gene TRBJ1-5; D might be TRBD1 (5 bases). V was clipped by 4 bases and J by 4 bases, with 11 bases between them. The CDR3 consists of 14 residues. The V gene's germline CDR1 is LNHDA and CDR2 SQIVND (reference sequence). CDR3 in DNA: TGTGCCAGTAGTAAAGGGAACAGGAATCAGCCCCAGCATTTT. Amino acid sequence: CASSKGNRNQPQHF.

This clone was seen more than once but under ten times. The gene calls are TRBV29-1 and TRBJ2-5, with 11 bases aligning to TRBD2. The CDR3 covers 17 residues. Germline CDR1 and CDR2: SQVTM and ANQGSEA. V trimming: 0 bases; J trimming: 5 bases; junction bases outside the gene matches: 11. In nucleotides, the CDR3 is TGCAGCGTTGAAGATAAACCTAGCGGGAGGTCAGGGGAGACCCAGTACTTC. This sequence encodes CSVEDKPSGRSGETQYF. Based on the CDR3 plus reference TRBV29-1 and TRBJ2-5, the full variable domain is SAVISQKPSRDICQRGTSLTIQCQVDSQVTMMFWYRQQPGQSLTLIATANQGSEATYESGFVIDKFPISRPNLTFSTLTVSNMSPEDSSIYLCSVEDKPSGRSGETQYFGPGTRLLVL.

V usage is TRBV5-5 and J usage is TRBJ1-2; 11 bases map to TRBD1. The germline V gene has CDR1 SGHKS and CDR2 YYEKEE (reference sequence). Trimming cost V 4 bases and J 8 bases; bases outside gene matches: 4. The CDR3 has 13 amino acids. The CDR3 DNA sequence: TGTGCCAGCAGCGCGGGACAGGGGGACGGCTACACCTTC. Translation gives CASSAGQGDGYTF.

In this sample, this clone turned up once. V and J are TRBV24-1 and TRBJ1-5, with D possibly being TRBD1 (5 bases). V was clipped by 9 bases and J by 3 bases, with 11 bases between them. Per the germline V gene, CDR1 is KGHDR and CDR2 is SFDVKD. This CDR3 comprises 13 residues. The CDR3, as DNA: TGTGCCACCGCTAAGGACAACAATCAGCCCCAGCATTTT. It encodes CATAKDNNQPQHF.

The CDR3 DNA sequence: TGTGCCAGCAGCTTAGATAGCGGATCCTACAATGAGCAGTTCTTC. Amino acid sequence: CASSLDSGSYNEQFF. This sequence joins TRBV7-8 and TRBJ2-1, with D possibly matching TRBD2 (6 bases). CDR3 size: 15 residues. The V end was cut by 1 base, the J end by 1 base, with 8 bases between. The germline CDR1 and CDR2 sequences are SGHVS and FQNEAQ. The whole variable domain, filled in from reference TRBV7-8 and TRBJ2-1, reads GAGVSQSPRYKVAKRGQDVALRCDPISGHVSLFWYQQALGQGPEFLTYFQNEAQLDKSGLPSDRFFAERPEGSVSTLKIQRTQQEDSAVYLCASSLDSGSYNEQFFGPGTRLTVL.

The CDR3 sequence: CASSLSGGDQPQHF. CDR3 nucleotide sequence: TGTGCCAGCAGTTTATCAGGGGGGGATCAGCCCCAGCATTTT. The J gene is TRBJ1-5, the V gene TRBV27; D might be TRBD1 (6 bases). Germline V gives CDR1 MNHEY, CDR2 SMNVEV (reference sequence). V was trimmed by 0 bases and J by 5 bases, leaving 8 bases between them. This CDR3 contains 14 residues.

The chain carries TRBV2 and TRBJ1-2; TRBD1 agrees at 9 bases. CDR1 is SNHLY and CDR2 is FYNNEI in the germline V gene. CDR3 length: 18 amino acids. The J segment lost 0 bases and the V segment lost 4 bases, leaving 12 bases of the junction unmatched. The CDR3 bases are TGTGCCAGCAGTGCCGACAGGGGGTATTTAGGAGCTAACTATGGCTACACCTTC. Translating gives CASSADRGYLGANYGYTF.

This rearrangement joins TRBV4-2 to TRBJ1-1; D gene uncertain. This CDR3 contains 14 residues. Germline V gene data show CDR1 as LGHNA and CDR2 as YNFKEQ. Trimming left V 4 bases short and J 2 bases short, with 11 bases between. The CDR3 DNA is TGTGCCAGCAGCCCGTCTACAGCCAACACTGAAGCTTTCTTT. Translation: CASSPSTANTEAFF.

This rearrangement joins TRBV7-2 to TRBJ2-3, with D hard to call. The germline V gene encodes CDR1 SGHTA and CDR2 FQGNSA. The CDR3 spans 12 residues. The V and J ends lost 8 bases and 2 bases respectively, with 8 bases between them. The CDR3 region has the DNA TGTGCCAGCCCCGGGTCCACAGATACGCAGTATTTT. It yields the protein CASPGSTDTQYF.

The V and J genes are TRBV28 and TRBJ1-6; TRBD1 aligns across 8 bases. Looked up from germline, CDR1 is MDHEN and CDR2 is SYDVKM. This CDR3 comprises 15 residues. The J segment lost 6 bases and the V segment lost 5 bases, leaving 6 bases of the junction unmatched. The CDR3 DNA reads as TGTGCCAGCAGTGGAGCAGGGGGCGGTAATTCACCCCTCCACTTT. Amino acid sequence: CASSGAGGGNSPLHF.

The rearrangement uses TRBV27 and TRBJ2-1, with TRBD2 identical over 7 bases. From germline, CDR1 is MNHEY and CDR2 SMNVEV (reference sequence). J gave up 3 bases and V 4 bases, and 9 bases lay outside the gene matches. This CDR3 has 16 amino acids. The CDR3 protein is CASSSEAGSFYNEQFF. DNA for the CDR3: TGTGCCAGCAGTTCAGAAGCGGGGTCATTCTACAATGAGCAGTTCTTC.

This chain connects TRBV27 to TRBJ1-5, with D possibly matching TRBD1 (5 bases). Germline V gives CDR1 MNHEY, CDR2 SMNVEV (reference sequence). The V end lost 6 bases, the J end lost 9 bases, and 15 bases lay between the germline ends. CDR3 length equals 13 residues. The CDR3: CASSPSRAWPQHF. The CDR3 DNA sequence: TGTGCCAGCAGCCCTTCCAGGGCGTGGCCCCAGCATTTT.

CDR3 protein: CASSHSTGAFF. DNA of the CDR3: TGTGCCAGCTCACACTCCACGGGGGCTTTCTTT. The chain recombines TRBV3-1 (or the pseudogene TRBV3-2) with TRBJ1-1; D is undetermined. CDR1 is LGHDT and CDR2 is YNNKEL in the germline V gene (reference sequence). The CDR3 has 11 amino acids. The germline V and J ends were trimmed by 8 bases and 11 bases, with 15 bases remaining between them.

The rearrangement uses TRBV27 and TRBJ1-6, with TRBD1 matching over 7 bases. V lost 3 bases and J lost 10; bases outside the gene matches: 12. The CDR3 sequence is 16 residues long. Per the germline V gene, CDR1 is MNHEY and CDR2 is SMNVEV (reference sequence). Written as DNA, the CDR3 is TGTGCCAGCAGTTTCCACAGGGGCTCGGCAGACTCACCCCTCCACTTT. Its translation is CASSFHRGSADSPLHF.

The CDR3 protein is CASSTYLKRAFF. The DNA for the CDR3 is TGTGCCAGTAGTACGTATTTAAAGCGGGCTTTCTTT. The chain has TRBV19 and TRBJ1-1; D is unresolved. CDR1 is LNHDA and CDR2 is SQIVND in the germline V gene (reference sequence). The CDR3 loop spans 12 amino acids. V was clipped by 4 bases and J by 11 bases, with 14 bases between them.

The chain links TRBV3-1 (or the pseudogene TRBV3-2) to TRBJ1-1; 7 positions match TRBD1. Germline V gives CDR1 LGHDT, CDR2 YNNKEL (reference sequence). With 2 bases clipped from V and 1 base from J, the junction kept 4 bases outside the gene matches. This CDR3 comprises 15 residues. Here the CDR3 reads CASSQNRGSNTEAFF. CDR3 in DNA: TGTGCCAGCAGCCAAAACAGGGGATCGAACACTGAAGCTTTCTTT.

The CDR3 protein is CASSFDPSGTGYTF. DNA of the CDR3: TGTGCCAGCAGCTTCGACCCCTCGGGTACTGGCTACACCTTC. This chain connects TRBV27 to TRBJ1-2, with no clear D. With 6 bases removed from V and 7 bases from J, the gap between germline ends came to 18 bases. Germline lookup yields CDR1 MNHEY and CDR2 SMNVEV (reference sequence). The CDR3 extends over 14 amino acids.

The chain uses TRBV7-8 and TRBJ1-1; a weak D match, TRBD1 (6 bases). The CDR3 has 14 amino acids. Germline V CDR1 and CDR2: SGHVS, FQNEAQ. V dropped 5 bases and J dropped 3 bases, with 13 bases sitting between them. This CDR3 reads CASSVHRADTEAFF. CDR3 coding DNA: TGTGCCAGCAGCGTCCACAGGGCGGACACTGAAGCTTTCTTT.

This clone was detected a few times. V usage is TRBV7-2 and J usage is TRBJ2-1; maybe TRBD1 (5 bases). V dropped 6 bases and J dropped 4 bases, with 10 bases sitting between them. Germline loops: CDR1 SGHTA, CDR2 FQGNSA. The CDR3 extends over 13 amino acids. CDR3 DNA sequence: TGTGCCAGCAGTTCCCAGGGTTACAATGAGCAGTTCTTC. This gives the protein CASSSQGYNEQFF.

The rearrangement uses TRBV5-4 and TRBJ2-1; D gene unclear. The CDR3 covers 15 residues. The V and J ends lost 0 bases and 2 bases respectively, with 9 bases between them. Per the germline V gene, CDR1 is SGHNT and CDR2 is YYREEE (reference sequence). The CDR3 nucleotides are TGTGCCAGCAGCTTGGAATCTAGACCCTACAATGAGCAGTTCTTC. It yields the protein CASSLESRPYNEQFF.

The DNA for the CDR3 is TGCGCCAGCACTGTGCGGCTAGCGGGGTTGGGGACTTACAATGAGCAGTTCTTC. This codes for CASTVRLAGLGTYNEQFF. The V and J genes are TRBV5-1 and TRBJ2-1; 9 bases line up with TRBD2. Trimming took 6 bases from V and 4 from J; bases not matched to a gene: 17. In germline, CDR1 is SGHRS, CDR2 YFSETQ. CDR3 length: 18 amino acids.

This chain connects TRBV28 to TRBJ2-6, with 10 bases aligning to TRBD1. With 6 bases clipped from V and 4 bases from J, the junction kept 12 bases outside the gene matches. The CDR3 has 18 residues. CDR1 and CDR2 from the germline V gene are MDHEN and SYDVKM. The CDR3 sequence: CASSRVGTGVGGANVLTF. CDR3 DNA: TGTGCCAGCAGCCGGGTTGGGACAGGGGTGGGAGGGGCCAACGTCCTGACTTTC.

The chain links TRBV10-1 to TRBJ2-5, with TRBD1 as a possible D gene (6 bases). The CDR3 loop spans 18 amino acids. The germline V and J ends were trimmed by 3 bases and 0 bases, with 20 bases remaining between them. Germline CDR1 WNHNN, CDR2 SYGVQD (reference sequence). The CDR3 nucleotides are TGCGCCAGCAGTGATTCTCAAGGGACAAGTTTGTACCAAGAGACCCAGTACTTC. It is translated as CASSDSQGTSLYQETQYF.